Listed here are 22 T cell receptor beta chains from one sample, sequenced in a study of T cells in Graves' hyperthyroidism and ophthalmopathy. RNA transcripts provided the source from which TCR beta CDR3 regions were amplified. With the HTBI primer set, the TCR CDR3 went through a first round of RT-PCR. TCRdb recomputed calls from the multiplex PCR reads with MiXCR, one row per CDR3 protein. This table has hundreds of thousands of distinct CDR3 sequences, approximately 14% appearing once. The sample taken for sequencing was blood. These receptors were obtained from a woman between 45 and 60 years old with Graves' ophthalmopathy.

The sample holds many counts of this clonotype. The chain links TRBV2 to TRBJ2-4; D unresolved. This CDR3 is built from 14 residues. V was shortened by 7 bases and J by 0 bases, with 10 bases between the two germline ends. Looked up from germline, CDR1 is SNHLY and CDR2 is FYNNEI. CDR3 sequence reads: CASIRRVAKNIQYF. CDR3 DNA: TGTGCCAGCATCCGCAGAGTAGCCAAAAACATTCAGTACTTC.

The chain carries TRBV4-1 and TRBJ2-7; 10 bases match TRBD2. The CDR3 is made up of 16 amino acids. Germline trimming cut 3 bases from V and 3 bases from J; bases unmatched to any gene: 8. CDR1 is MGHRA, CDR2 YSYEKL, per germline. The CDR3: CASSQASLAGDYEQYF. The CDR3 nucleotides read TGCGCCAGCAGCCAGGCTAGTCTAGCGGGAGACTACGAGCAGTACTTC.

This clonotype has at least ten counts. This sequence joins TRBV5-1 and TRBJ2-1; 9 nucleotides line up with TRBD1. The CDR3 runs 15 residues. J was trimmed by 4 bases and V by 4 bases; bases with no gene match: 6. Germline V lookup: CDR1 SGHRS, CDR2 YFSETQ. The CDR3 loop is CASSIGDRDYNEQFF. CDR3 DNA: TGCGCCAGCAGCATAGGGGACAGGGATTACAATGAGCAGTTCTTC. Filled out from reference TRBV5-1 and TRBJ2-1, the complete variable domain reads KAGVTQTPRYLIKTRGQQVTLSCSPISGHRSVSWYQQTPGQGLQFLFEYFSETQRNKGNFPGRFSGRQFSNSRSEMNVSTLELGDSALYLCASSIGDRDYNEQFFGPGTRLTVL.

This clonotype was seen many times. This rearrangement joins TRBV6-1 to TRBJ1-1; 8 nucleotides agree with TRBD1. Trimming took 6 bases from V and 1 from J; bases not matched to a gene: 7. The CDR3 is 15 amino acids. Germline V gene data show CDR1 as MNHNS and CDR2 as SASEGT. This CDR3 reads CASRETGGRNTEAFF. In nucleotides, the CDR3 is TGTGCCAGCAGGGAAACAGGGGGAAGGAACACTGAAGCTTTCTTT.

This clonotype was found a few times. The chain links TRBV4-1 to TRBJ1-1, with TRBD1 matching over 7 bases. Germline CDR1 MGHRA, CDR2 YSYEKL. With V trimmed by 4 bases and J by 1 base, 12 bases remained unmatched. The length of the CDR3 is 17 residues. In DNA, the CDR3 is TGCGCCAGCAGCCGCAGGAGCAGACAGGGCGGGAACACTGAAGCTTTCTTT. Its protein product is CASSRRSRQGGNTEAFF.

The chain employs TRBV5-1 and TRBJ2-2, with D possibly being TRBD2 (6 bases). CDR1 and CDR2 from the germline V gene are SGHRS and YFSETQ. Between the trimmed V and J ends, which lost 4 bases and 5 bases, there was a span of 12 bases. The CDR3 runs 14 residues. For the CDR3, the DNA is TGCGCCAGCAGCCCGGAGGGAGTTACCGGGGAGCTGTTTTTT. It specifies CASSPEGVTGELFF.

This clonotype was detected a few times. The gene calls are TRBV7-6 and TRBJ2-1; D unresolved. The CDR3 sequence is 14 residues long. Trimming shortened V by 1 base and J by 6 bases, and 10 bases separated the two germline ends. Germline V gene sequence: CDR1 SGHVS, CDR2 FNYEAQ. CDR3 region: CASSLVVPFNEQFF. CDR3 nucleotides: TGTGCCAGCAGCTTAGTAGTTCCTTTCAATGAGCAGTTCTTC.

This clonotype was counted at least ten times. This chain uses TRBV20-1 with TRBJ2-3; 7 bases fit TRBD1. CDR1 DFQATT and CDR2 SNEGSKA come from the germline V gene (reference sequence). The CDR3 spans 15 residues. V dropped 0 bases and J dropped 4; count of bases not matched to a gene: 7. CDR3 amino acids: CSARDRVRGSDTQYF. As DNA, the CDR3 is TGCAGTGCTAGAGATCGGGTCAGGGGGTCAGATACGCAGTATTTT.

This clonotype was detected ten times or more. The chain recombines TRBV7-9 with TRBJ2-7, with D perhaps matching TRBD1 (5 bases). This CDR3 contains 14 residues. The V and J ends lost 5 bases and 3 bases respectively, with 14 bases between them. Germline V gene data show CDR1 as SEHNR and CDR2 as FQNEAQ (reference sequence). CDR3 in DNA: TGTGCCAGCAGCAAAGAGGTCAGGGACTACGAGCAGTACTTC. Its protein product is CASSKEVRDYEQYF. Together with reference TRBV7-9 and TRBJ2-7, the CDR3 gives the full variable domain: DTGVSQNPRHKITKRGQNVTFRCDPISEHNRLYWYRQTLGQGPEFLTYFQNEAQLEKSRLLSDRFSAERPKGSFSTLEIQRTEQGDSAMYLCASSKEVRDYEQYFGPGTRLTVT.

The chain couples TRBV29-1 to TRBJ1-1; unclear D gene. CDR3 length: 12 residues. From germline, CDR1 is SQVTM and CDR2 ANQGSEA. Trimming took off 5 bases at V and 1 base at J, with 8 bases between the two ends. The CDR3 region is CSVTTWNTEAFF. The CDR3 DNA reads as TGCAGCGTTACCACGTGGAACACTGAAGCTTTCTTT.

The V call is TRBV6-1, the J call TRBJ2-7, with 12 bases identical to TRBD1. CDR1 is MNHNS, CDR2 SASEGT, per germline. The CDR3 runs to 14 residues. The trim removed 8 bases at V and 6 bases at J, leaving 8 bases unmatched. CDR3 in DNA: TGTGCCAGCTCGCGGGGACAGGGGGCGAGCGAGCAGTACTTC. Its translation: CASSRGQGASEQYF.

Only a few counts were recorded for this clonotype. The V gene is TRBV12-3 or TRBV12-4, the J gene TRBJ2-5, with 9 bases matching TRBD2. V shed 5 bases and J 3 bases; nucleotides not matched to a gene: 4. The CDR3 sequence is 14 residues long. The CDR3 protein is CASSTTSGKETQYF. The DNA of the CDR3 is TGTGCCAGCAGTACGACTAGCGGTAAAGAGACCCAGTACTTC.

The rearrangement uses TRBV6-2 or TRBV6-3 and TRBJ1-5, with TRBD1 matching 9 bases. The V segment lost 2 bases and the J segment 6 bases; nucleotides outside the gene matches: 5. The CDR3 extends over 15 amino acids. Germline V gene data show CDR1 as MNHEY and CDR2 as SVGEGT. This CDR3 is CASSYGQGPVQPQHF. The CDR3 DNA sequence: TGTGCCAGCAGTTACGGACAGGGGCCGGTTCAGCCCCAGCATTTT.

The table lists this clonotype with many counts. The chain has TRBV6-2 or TRBV6-3 and TRBJ2-5; 10 nucleotides match TRBD2. The V segment lost 4 bases and the J segment 3 bases; nucleotides outside the gene matches: 11. The CDR3 is 17 residues long. Germline loops: CDR1 MNHEY, CDR2 SVGEGT. CDR3 region: CASSSREGLATKETQYF. The CDR3, as DNA: TGTGCCAGCAGTTCTCGGGAGGGACTAGCGACAAAAGAGACCCAGTACTTC.

At least ten counts were recorded for this clonotype. This chain links TRBV24-1 with TRBJ1-1, with TRBD1 as a possible D gene (6 bases). Germline CDR1 KGHDR, CDR2 SFDVKD. V was pared by 4 bases and J by 4 bases, with 12 bases between. This CDR3 has 14 amino acids. This chain's CDR3 is CATSDPGHSTEAFF. CDR3 nucleotides: TGTGCCACCAGTGACCCGGGACATAGCACTGAAGCTTTCTTT.

This clonotype appeared many times. The V gene is TRBV6-5, the J gene TRBJ2-7; D call uncertain. Deletions cut 0 bases from V and 5 bases from J, with 2 bases between. This CDR3 spans 11 amino acids. Germline CDR1 and CDR2: MNHEY and SVGAGI. The CDR3 nucleotides are TGTGCCAGCAGTTACTCTCACGAGCAGTACTTC. It specifies CASSYSHEQYF.

This clonotype was found a few times. This chain links TRBV24-1 with TRBJ2-1; 8 bases agree with TRBD2. V gave up 8 bases and J gave up 0 bases; unmatched junction bases: 2. The CDR3 sequence is 14 residues long. The V gene's germline CDR1 is KGHDR and CDR2 SFDVKD. In DNA, the CDR3 is TGTGCCACCACTGCGGGAGGCTCCTACAATGAGCAGTTCTTC. Translation: CATTAGGSYNEQFF.

The rearrangement uses TRBV9 and TRBJ2-1; 14 bases align to TRBD2. Trimming at V came to 2 bases and at J to 7 bases, leaving 5 bases not matched to a gene. The V gene's germline CDR1 is SGDLS and CDR2 YYNGEE. The CDR3 runs to 16 residues. The chain's CDR3 is CASSVWGTSGSNEQFF. CDR3 coding DNA: TGTGCCAGCAGCGTCTGGGGGACTAGCGGGAGTAATGAGCAGTTCTTC.

This clonotype has only a few counts. The genes are TRBV19 and TRBJ2-1; TRBD1 is a possible D gene (5 bases). Germline-derived CDR1 and CDR2 are LNHDA and SQIVND (reference sequence). The V gene lost 3 bases and the J gene lost 0 bases, with 9 bases spanning the gap. The CDR3 contains 15 residues. The CDR3 region is CASSMVRASYNEQFF. CDR3 nucleotides: TGTGCCAGTAGTATGGTCAGGGCCTCCTACAATGAGCAGTTCTTC.

This clonotype appeared many times. The CDR3 bases are TGTGCCAGCAGCTTAGCCCGGGGGAGCGTAGGAAATGAGCAGTTCTTC. Its translation is CASSLARGSVGNEQFF. The V gene is TRBV7-9, the J gene TRBJ2-1; D may be TRBD2 (6 bases). V gave up 0 bases and J gave up 7 bases, with 16 bases separating them. Germline CDR1 reads SEHNR; CDR2 reads FQNEAQ (reference sequence). There are 16 residues in the CDR3.

The chain joins TRBV7-9 to TRBJ2-5; TRBD1 matches at 7 bases. Trimming took 4 bases from V and 5 from J; bases not matched to a gene: 16. The CDR3 spans 17 residues. Germline V lookup: CDR1 SEHNR, CDR2 FQNEAQ (reference sequence). The CDR3 loop reads CASSSDVAGTAGETQYF. CDR3 DNA: TGTGCCAGCAGCTCAGACGTTGCCGGGACAGCCGGGGAGACCCAGTACTTC. Filled out from reference TRBV7-9 and TRBJ2-5, the complete variable domain reads DTGVSQNPRHKITKRGQNVTFRCDPISEHNRLYWYRQTLGQGPEFLTYFQNEAQLEKSRLLSDRFSAERPKGSFSTLEIQRTEQGDSAMYLCASSSDVAGTAGETQYFGPGTRLLVL.

This clonotype was seen more than once but under ten times. The CDR3 sequence is CASRPSSGRVGTQYF. DNA for the CDR3: TGTGCCAGCAGGCCCTCTAGCGGGAGAGTCGGTACGCAGTATTTT. This rearrangement joins TRBV6-1 to TRBJ2-3, with 10 bases aligning to TRBD2. With V trimmed by 6 bases and J by 8 bases, 11 bases remained unmatched. This CDR3 is built from 15 residues. Germline assignment: CDR1 MNHNS and CDR2 SASEGT.